These T cell receptor beta chains were read from a single sample in a study of blood T cell repertoires in COVID-19. Sequencing was performed with immunoSEQ multiplex PCR; in TCRdb, only in-frame clones are kept and a portion is missing. The sample contains about 110,000 clones, 76% of which appear only once. The sequenced sample was peripheral blood. The receptors were gathered from a man older than 75 with COVID-19, enrolled during active disease. The CDR3 runs from the conserved cysteine through the conserved F or W. A D gene is named only where the DNA matches it firmly. Not every row has a clone size; where given, it reads once, few, many or a size class.

16	NA	TRBD2	TRBV28	TRBJ2-1	TGTGCCAGCAGTTCGGCGGGAGTTAGGCCCTACAATGAGCAGTTCTTC	CASSSAGVRPYNEQFF
19	once	NA	TRBV18	TRBJ2-6	TGTGCCAGCTCACCACCGGTCGGGGGGCCTTACTCTGGGGCCAACGTCCTGACTTTC	CASSPPVGGPYSGANVLTF
14	NA	NA	TRBV11-2	TRBJ2-1	TGTGCCAGCAGCTTAGATTCTAGCTACAATGAGCAGTTCTTC	CASSLDSSYNEQFF
11	NA	NA	TRBV7-3	TRBJ2-5	TGTGCCAGCAGCTCCGGCGGGACCCAGTACTTC	CASSSGGTQYF
16	NA	TRBD2	TRBV7-6	TRBJ2-3	TGTGCCAGCAGCTTAGGTGGCGGGAGGGCCCTGGATACGCAGTATTTT	CASSLGGGRALDTQYF
14	NA	TRBD1	TRBV7-9	TRBJ1-1	TGTGCCAGCAGCTTAGGAGGACAGGAGGCTGAAGCTTTCTTT	CASSLGGQEAEAFF
15	NA	NA	TRBV10-3	TRBJ2-2	TGTGCCATCAGTGAGTTGGACACGAACACCGGGGAGCTGTTTTTT	CAISELDTNTGELFF
15	NA	NA	TRBV19	TRBJ2-7	TGTGCCAGTAGTATAGGTCTGTCAGGGGTTGACGAGCAGTACTTC	CASSIGLSGVDEQYF
15	once	TRBD1	TRBV28	TRBJ1-4	TGTGCCAGCAGTTTATTTGGTCAGGGGGATGAAAAACTGTTTTTT	CASSLFGQGDEKLFF
13	NA	NA	TRBV25-1	TRBJ1-2	TGTGCCAGCAGTGATGCGGTAAACTATGGCTACACCTTC	CASSDAVNYGYTF
12	NA	NA	TRBV12-3/TRBV12-4	TRBJ2-1	TGTGCCAGCACCCTCCTCCTGAATGAGCAGTTCTTC	CASTLLLNEQFF
14	NA	TRBD2	TRBV7-2	TRBJ2-7	TGTGCCAGCAGCCACACCGCGGGAGCCTACGAGCAGTACTTC	CASSHTAGAYEQYF
16	NA	NA	TRBV18	TRBJ2-1	TGTGCCAGCTCACCATATACTAGCACGAGGCCCAATGAGCAGTTCTTC	CASSPYTSTRPNEQFF
15	NA	TRBD1	TRBV6-5	TRBJ1-2	TGTGCCAGCAGTTTTCGGGACAGGGGCAACTATGGCTACACCTTC	CASSFRDRGNYGYTF
16	NA	NA	TRBV7-8	TRBJ1-4	TGTGCCAGCAGCCTCCGGCCGGGAGCAACTAATGAAAAACTGTTTTTT	CASSLRPGATNEKLFF
10	NA	NA	TRBV20-1	TRBJ2-3	TGCAGTGCTTTGCGAGATACGCAGTATTTT	CSALRDTQYF
15	NA	TRBD1	TRBV5-1	TRBJ2-1	TGCGCCAGCAGCTTGGGACAGGGGGCCCACAATGAGCAGTTCTTC	CASSLGQGAHNEQFF
12	many	NA	TRBV9	TRBJ1-2	TGTGCCAGCAGCGCAGGATACTATGGCTACACCTTC	CASSAGYYGYTF
16	NA	NA	TRBV28	TRBJ2-3	TGTGCCAGCAGTTCCGCCGGGCGGGGAGAGGTAGATACGCAGTATTTT	CASSSAGRGEVDTQYF
17	NA	NA	TRBV7-9	TRBJ2-3	TGTGCCAGCAGCTTAGGAACGGCAGGGCCCACCACAGATACGCAGTATTTT	CASSLGTAGPTTDTQYF
15	NA	TRBD2	TRBV11-3	TRBJ2-1	TGTGCCAGCAGCTTAACCAGCGGGAGTAGTCATGAGCAGTTCTTC	CASSLTSGSSHEQFF
14	NA	NA	TRBV29-1	TRBJ2-2	TGCAGCGTGGGGGGACAGACGAACACCGGGGAGCTGTTTTTT	CSVGGQTNTGELFF
15	NA	NA	TRBV7-3	TRBJ2-1	TGTGCCAGCAGCCAGTTTTCCAGCTCCTACAATGAGCAGTTCTTC	CASSQFSSSYNEQFF
16	NA	TRBD1	TRBV28	TRBJ2-7	TGTGCCAGCAGCCCACTCCCTGGACAGGGCGCCTACGAGCAGTACTTC	CASSPLPGQGAYEQYF
16	NA	TRBD1	TRBV19	TRBJ1-5	TGTGCCAGTAGAGCCGGGACAGGGTTATTGGGTCAGCCCCAGCATTTT	CASRAGTGLLGQPQHF
15	NA	TRBD2	TRBV4-3	TRBJ2-1	TGCGCCAGCAGCCCGCTAGCGGGCTCTTACAATGAGCAGTTCTTC	CASSPLAGSYNEQFF
14	few	TRBD1	TRBV5-1	TRBJ2-6	TGCGCCAGCAGCTTGGGACAGGGGACCAACGTCCTGACTTTC	CASSLGQGTNVLTF
14	NA	NA	TRBV7-9	TRBJ2-1	TGTGCCAGCAGCCAGGAACAACACTACAATGAGCAGTTCTTC	CASSQEQHYNEQFF
13	NA	NA	TRBV2	TRBJ2-1	TGTGCCAGCAAGAAAGCAGGCTACAATGAGCAGTTCTTC	CASKKAGYNEQFF
14	NA	TRBD1	TRBV10-3	TRBJ1-4	TGTGCCATCAGTCCAGGGGGCTTGGGCGAAAAACTGTTTTTT	CAISPGGLGEKLFF
13	few	NA	TRBV19	TRBJ1-5	TGTGCCAGTAGTATACGGGTTCATCAGCCCCAGCATTTT	CASSIRVHQPQHF
17	NA	NA	TRBV28	TRBJ1-5	TGTGCCAGCAGTCCACCGGAACAGGGATATAGCAATCAGCCCCAGCATTTT	CASSPPEQGYSNQPQHF
13	few	NA	TRBV14	TRBJ1-5	TGTGCCAGCAGCCGGCAGTTTGATCAGCCCCAGCATTTT	CASSRQFDQPQHF
18	NA	TRBD2	TRBV25-1	TRBJ2-1	TGTGCCAGCAGTGAAATAGCGGAGGCGGGAGGGCCTGGGAATGAGCAGTTCTTC	CASSEIAEAGGPGNEQFF
14	NA	NA	TRBV30	TRBJ1-3	TGTGCCTGGAGTGTACACAGCTCTGGAAACACCATATATTTT	CAWSVHSSGNTIYF
14	NA	NA	TRBV2	TRBJ2-2	TGTGCCAGCAGGCTCCGGGATTCCACCGGGGAGCTGTTTTTT	CASRLRDSTGELFF
13	NA	NA	TRBV4-2	TRBJ2-7	TGTGCCAGCAGCCAACCCATTGACAACGAGCAGTACTTC	CASSQPIDNEQYF
15	NA	TRBD1	TRBV19	TRBJ1-1	TGTGCCAGTAGTAGGACAGGGGGCGCGGACACTGAAGCTTTCTTT	CASSRTGGADTEAFF
14	NA	NA	TRBV5-1	TRBJ2-7	TGCGCCAGCAGCCCTCGACAGGCCTTTTACGAGCAGTACTTC	CASSPRQAFYEQYF
14	NA	TRBD1	TRBV7-9	TRBJ1-6	TGTGCCAGCGGGGGACAGGGAGATAATTCACCCCTCCACTTT	CASGGQGDNSPLHF
15	NA	NA	TRBV5-4	TRBJ2-3	TGTGCCAGCAGCTTGGGAGGGTTAGGGACAGATACGCAGTATTTT	CASSLGGLGTDTQYF
15	few	TRBD1	TRBV28	TRBJ1-2	TGTGCCAGCAGTTGGCGGGACAGGGTGACCTATGGCTACACCTTC	CASSWRDRVTYGYTF
16	few	TRBD1	TRBV18	TRBJ2-7	TGTGCCAGCTCGCCGCCGGGACAGACGTTTTCCTACGAGCAGTACTTC	CASSPPGQTFSYEQYF
15	NA	TRBD1	TRBV28	TRBJ1-6	TGTGCCAGCAGTATAACAGGGGTCAACAATTCACCCCTCCACTTT	CASSITGVNNSPLHF
14	NA	TRBD2	TRBV5-1	TRBJ2-1	TGCGCCAGCAGCTTGGATCTAGCGGGAGGTGAGCAGTTCTTC	CASSLDLAGGEQFF
14	NA	TRBD1	TRBV6-5	TRBJ2-3	TGTGCCAGCAGATCGACAGGGGGCACAGATACGCAGTATTTT	CASRSTGGTDTQYF
15	NA	TRBD2	TRBV28	TRBJ2-1	TGTGCCACCACAATGTGGGCGGGAGGCTTAAATGAGCAGTTCTTC	CATTMWAGGLNEQFF
15	once	NA	TRBV6-5	TRBJ1-1	TGTGCCAGCAGTTACGGCGAGCTCGGGGACACTGAAGCTTTCTTT	CASSYGELGDTEAFF
14	NA	NA	TRBV6-5	TRBJ1-3	TGTGCCAGCAGTTACCGACAGGTTGGGAACACCATATATTTT	CASSYRQVGNTIYF
15	NA	TRBD2	TRBV7-2	TRBJ2-1	TGTGCCAGCAGCTTATTGGCTAGCGGGAGGAATGAGCAGTTCTTC	CASSLLASGRNEQFF
12	few	NA	TRBV18	TRBJ2-3	TGTGCCAGCTCCCTTAGCGCGGATACGCAGTATTTT	CASSLSADTQYF
15	few	NA	TRBV10-2	TRBJ1-5	TGCGCCAGCAGGAGGTCCGACAGTAGCAATCAGCCCCAGCATTTT	CASRRSDSSNQPQHF